The subject of this entry is one TCR beta chain. This sample was included in a study of low-dose radiotherapy and immunotherapy resistance in tumors. Primers targeting TRAV and TRBV primed first-strand cDNA, covering alpha and beta chains. A constant-region primer paired with the V-primer adapter amplified TCRs over around 18 PCR cycles. TCRdb re-called the reads through MiXCR, storing one row per CDR3 protein. Of over 65,000 distinct CDR3 sequences listed, roughly a sixth are singletons. Specified time point: before trial treatment. The input for sequencing was PBMCs, taken before treatment. The sequence was obtained from a male donor with prostate cancer.

The CDR3 DNA is TGTGCCAGCAGCCAAGGAGGGGGCAACGTCCACTTT. Translating gives CASSQGGGNVHF. V is TRBV3-1 and J is TRBJ1-6; 7 nucleotides match TRBD1. The CDR3 sequence is 12 residues long. Germline CDR1 LGHDT, CDR2 YNNKEL (reference sequence). V shed 1 base, J shed 17 bases, and the junction held 5 bases outside the gene matches.